This entry features one T cell receptor (beta chain) sequence. The antigen is unknown. The time point: blood 4 weeks post-SBRT, at nephrectomy. Treatment denoted: 15 Gy SBRT to primary tumor, nephrectomy 4 weeks later. Nephrectomy followed 15 Gy stereotactic body radiation by 4 weeks. The data belong to a study of radiation and T cells in renal cell carcinoma. Broader study findings: From baseline, blood top tumor clonotypes peaked at 2 weeks post-radiation.

Germline V gene lookup returns CDR1 SGHRS and CDR2 YFSETQ. V was shortened by 4 bases and J by 0 bases, with 7 bases between the two germline ends. The CDR3 spans 13 residues. Only in-frame clones appear in the TCRdb table, and some are missing; sequencing was by immunoSEQ multiplex PCR. In the table there are fewer than 85,000 clones, about 89% of which are singletons. The sequenced sample was blood, obtained from a patient whose treatment included radiotherapy and nephrectomy. The sequence came from an older woman with renal cell carcinoma. This rearrangement joins TRBV5-1 to TRBJ1-1; no clear D. The CDR3 reads CASSPALNTEAFF. In DNA, the CDR3 is TGCGCCAGCAGCCCCGCACTGAACACTGAAGCTTTCTTT.